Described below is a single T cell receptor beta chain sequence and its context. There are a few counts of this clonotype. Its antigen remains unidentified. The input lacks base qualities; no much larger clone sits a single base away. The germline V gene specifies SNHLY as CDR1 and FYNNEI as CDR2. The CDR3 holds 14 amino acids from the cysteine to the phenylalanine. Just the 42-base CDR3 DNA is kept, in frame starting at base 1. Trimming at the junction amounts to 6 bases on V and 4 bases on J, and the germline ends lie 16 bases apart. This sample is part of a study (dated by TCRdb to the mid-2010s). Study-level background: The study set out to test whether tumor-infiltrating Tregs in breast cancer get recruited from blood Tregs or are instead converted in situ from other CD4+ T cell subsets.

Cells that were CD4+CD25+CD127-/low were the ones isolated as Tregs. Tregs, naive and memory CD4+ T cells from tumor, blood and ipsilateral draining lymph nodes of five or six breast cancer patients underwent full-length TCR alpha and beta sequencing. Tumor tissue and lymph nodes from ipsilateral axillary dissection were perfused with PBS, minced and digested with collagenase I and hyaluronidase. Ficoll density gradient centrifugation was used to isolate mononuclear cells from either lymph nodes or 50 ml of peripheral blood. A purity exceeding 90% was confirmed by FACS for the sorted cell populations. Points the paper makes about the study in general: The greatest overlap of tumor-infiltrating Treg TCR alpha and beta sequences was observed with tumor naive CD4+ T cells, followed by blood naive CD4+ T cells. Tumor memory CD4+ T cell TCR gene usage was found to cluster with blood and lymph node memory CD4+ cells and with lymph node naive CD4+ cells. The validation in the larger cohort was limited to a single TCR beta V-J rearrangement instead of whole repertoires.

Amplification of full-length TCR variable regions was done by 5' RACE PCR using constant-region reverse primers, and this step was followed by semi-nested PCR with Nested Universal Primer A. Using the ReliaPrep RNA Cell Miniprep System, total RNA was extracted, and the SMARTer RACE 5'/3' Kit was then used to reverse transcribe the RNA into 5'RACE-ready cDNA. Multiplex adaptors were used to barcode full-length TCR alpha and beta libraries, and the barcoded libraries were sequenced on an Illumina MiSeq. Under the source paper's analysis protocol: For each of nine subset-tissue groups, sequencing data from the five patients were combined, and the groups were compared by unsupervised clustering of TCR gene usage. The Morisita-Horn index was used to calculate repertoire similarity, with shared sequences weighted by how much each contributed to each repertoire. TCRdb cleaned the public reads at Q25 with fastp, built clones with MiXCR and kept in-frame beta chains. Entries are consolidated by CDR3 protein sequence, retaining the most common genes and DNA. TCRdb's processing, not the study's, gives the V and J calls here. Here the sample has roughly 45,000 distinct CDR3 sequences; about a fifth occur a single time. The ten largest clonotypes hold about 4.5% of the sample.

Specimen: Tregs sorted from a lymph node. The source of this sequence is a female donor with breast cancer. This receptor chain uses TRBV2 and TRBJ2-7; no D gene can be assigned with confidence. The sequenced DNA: TGTGCCAGCAGACTGACGCATATCTCGTACGAGCAGTACTTC. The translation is CASRLTHISYEQYF.